A single sample gave rise to the 9 T cell receptor beta chains below, sequenced in a study of breast tumors, draining lymph nodes, adjacent tissues. Breast cancer patients provided tissue from their axillary draining lymph nodes. MiXCR, run by TCRdb on the multiplex PCR reads, gives a single entry per CDR3 protein. Here the sample spans about 170,000 distinct CDR3 sequences, 30% to 40% being singletons. Sequencing was carried out using axillary lymph node tissue. Receptors originate from a female donor with breast cancer. Some clones in this sample may be carry-over from other donors' samples.

This clonotype was detected ten times or more. The chain uses TRBV24-1 and TRBJ1-2, with D unresolved. The CDR3 sequence is 13 residues long. Germline assignment: CDR1 KGHDR and CDR2 SFDVKD. The V gene lost 3 bases and the J gene lost 5 bases, with 9 bases spanning the gap. CDR3 sequence reads: CATSDRTDYGYTF. The CDR3 region has the DNA TGTGCCACCAGTGATCGGACTGATTATGGCTACACCTTC.

There are many counts of this clonotype. This chain joins TRBV20-1 and TRBJ2-1, with a weak D call TRBD1 (6 bases). The CDR3 loop spans 17 amino acids. The V end lost 0 bases, the J end lost 6 bases, and 21 bases lay between the germline ends. Germline loops: CDR1 DFQATT, CDR2 SNEGSKA (reference sequence). The CDR3 loop is CSARDISGDTRLNEQFF. The CDR3 nucleotides are TGCAGTGCTAGAGATATTTCTGGGGACACACGCCTCAATGAGCAGTTCTTC.

This chain links TRBV7-2 with TRBJ1-5, with D possibly matching TRBD1 (5 bases). V was cut by 11 bases and J by 11 bases, with 31 bases left in between. In germline, CDR1 is SGHTA, CDR2 FQGNSA. The CDR3 is 16 residues long. The CDR3 is CADSLGINRADQTQHF. CDR3 DNA: TGTGCCGACAGCTTAGGTATTAATAGAGCGGACCAAACCCAGCATTTT.

This chain uses TRBV4-2 with TRBJ2-5; TRBD1 or TRBD2 may be the D gene (6 bases each). Between the trimmed V and J ends, which lost 2 bases and 4 bases, there was a span of 14 bases. Germline V gene data show CDR1 as LGHNA and CDR2 as YNFKEQ. The CDR3 is 15 residues long. CDR3 sequence (DNA): TGTGCCAGCAGCCAAAACGGAGGGGGGAGAGAGACCCAGTACTTC. Translating it yields CASSQNGGGRETQYF.

In its sample, this clonotype was seen once. The chain combines TRBV4-1 with TRBJ2-5; TRBD1 aligns across 8 bases. The trim removed 4 bases at V and 5 bases at J, leaving 12 bases unmatched. In germline, CDR1 is MGHRA, CDR2 YSYEKL. CDR3 length: 16 amino acids. The CDR3 DNA sequence: TGCGCCAGCAGCCTCCCACAAGGACAGGGTTCCGAGACCCAGTACTTC. Amino acid sequence: CASSLPQGQGSETQYF.

This clonotype was seen just once. The junction shows a germline mismatch at one end, possibly a read error. The chain combines TRBV5-5 with TRBJ2-1; 8 bases agree with TRBD2. CDR1 SGHKS and CDR2 YYEKEE come from the germline V gene (reference sequence). The CDR3 is 17 amino acids. The CDR3 DNA is TGTGCCAGCAGGATTCCTAGACCAGCGGGAGATACTGATGAGCGGTTCTTC. Translated: CASRIPRPAGDTDERFF.

This clonotype was counted ten times or more. The chain joins TRBV12-5 to TRBJ2-3; possibly TRBD1 or TRBD2 for D (6 bases each). Trimming left V 2 bases short and J 9 bases short, with 18 bases between. The CDR3 extends over 15 amino acids. Germline loops: CDR1 LGHNT, CDR2 FRNRAP. The CDR3 sequence: CASGLQISPGGTQYF. The CDR3 DNA is TGTGCTAGTGGTTTGCAAATATCCCCCGGGGGCACGCAGTATTTT.

The genes are TRBV7-3 and TRBJ1-5; 7 bases match TRBD1. V lost 4 bases, J lost 2 bases, and 8 bases stayed unmatched. This CDR3 contains 16 residues. Germline V gene data show CDR1 as SGHTA and CDR2 as FQGTGA. This chain's CDR3 is CASSWTGGLGNQPQHF. The DNA of the CDR3 is TGTGCCAGCAGCTGGACAGGTGGCCTTGGCAATCAGCCCCAGCATTTT.

In this sample, this clonotype turned up many times. The CDR3: CAWAAGGITYEQYF. CDR3 DNA sequence: TGTGCCTGGGCCGCGGGAGGGATAACCTACGAGCAGTACTTC. V usage is TRBV30 and J usage is TRBJ2-7; TRBD2 matches 9 bases. V gave up 5 bases and J gave up 2 bases; unmatched junction bases: 7. This CDR3 contains 14 residues. From germline, CDR1 is GTSNPN and CDR2 SVGIG (reference sequence).